This record concerns one T cell receptor beta chain sequence. The entry originates in a study of blood T cell repertoires in COVID-19. Clones were sequenced by immunoSEQ multiplex PCR, and TCRdb holds only the in-frame ones, with some missing. The sample has 200,000 to 250,000 clones; nearly 90% are singletons. CDR3 length: 14 amino acids. CDR1 SGHVS and CDR2 FQNEAQ come from the germline V gene. The V end lost 7 bases, the J end lost 10 bases, and 22 bases lay between the germline ends. The source is a man under 40 who had recovered from COVID-19. Sequencing was done on a sample of PBMCs or T cells enriched from blood (not recorded which). The V and J genes are TRBV7-8 and TRBJ1-2; D remains ambiguous. CDR3 residues: CASTAGELGRPYTF. Written as DNA, the CDR3 is TGTGCCAGCACCGCCGGCGAACTGGGGAGGCCCTACACCTTC.